The 17 T cell receptor beta chains presented below share a single source sample, sequenced in a study of tumor-infiltrating lymphocytes in oesophageal squamous cell carcinoma. TCRdb reanalysed the reads using MiXCR and keeps one entry per CDR3 protein. Found here are 9,500 to 14,000 distinct CDR3 sequences, 58% of them singletons; the top ten hold around 50%. What was sequenced was blood. The receptors stem from a female donor with esophageal squamous cell carcinoma.

The V gene is TRBV7-8, the J gene TRBJ2-7; the match to TRBD2 covers 14 bases. Trimming removed 5 bases from V and 2 bases from J; junction bases left unmatched: 5. The CDR3 covers 16 residues. Per germline, CDR1 SGHVS and CDR2 FQNEAQ. The DNA for the CDR3 is TGTGCCAGCAGCCCCCGGACTAGCGGGAGGACCTACGAGCAGTACTTC. This codes for CASSPRTSGRTYEQYF.

This clonotype came up many times. The CDR3 sequence: CASKPPGQGTHEQYF. The CDR3 nucleotides are TGTGCCAGTAAACCTCCGGGACAGGGGACCCACGAGCAGTACTTC. The chain uses TRBV19 and TRBJ2-7; 10 nucleotides line up with TRBD1. CDR1 is LNHDA and CDR2 is SQIVND in the germline V gene (reference sequence). Trimming took 7 bases from V and 5 from J; bases not matched to a gene: 11. CDR3 size: 15 residues.

The chain recombines TRBV7-2 with TRBJ1-1, with D perhaps matching TRBD1 (5 bases). The CDR3 spans 14 residues. V lost 7 bases and J 6 bases, leaving 18 bases between the germline ends. Looked up from germline, CDR1 is SGHTA and CDR2 is FQGNSA. For the CDR3, the DNA is TGTGCCAGCATCCGAGGGATAGAACAGGCTGAAGCTTTCTTT. Translating it yields CASIRGIEQAEAFF.

The chain is built from TRBV12-3 or TRBV12-4 and TRBJ2-5; TRBD1 aligns across 8 bases. TRBJ2-1 matches the DNA end more closely, so the J call is doubtful. The CDR3 length is 15 residues. The CDR3 nucleotides are TGTGCCAGCAGTCGTAGACAGGGGCTACACAATGAGCAGTTCTTC. Protein sequence: CASSRRQGLHNEQFF.

The chain joins TRBV27 to TRBJ2-1; D unclear. The DNA matches TRBJ2-5 better at its end, which makes the J call doubtful. This CDR3 contains 9 residues. Germline CDR1 reads MNHEY; CDR2 reads SMNVEV (reference sequence). The chain's CDR3 is CVVQETQYF. The CDR3, as DNA: TGTGTTGTACAAGAGACCCAGTACTTC.

The V and J genes are TRBV7-2 and TRBJ2-3, with D unresolved. Per germline, CDR1 SGHTA and CDR2 FQGNSA. The V and J ends lost 1 base and 4 bases respectively, with 12 bases between them. The CDR3 covers 15 residues. CDR3 residues: CASSLEVEQPDTQYF. CDR3 nucleotides: TGTGCCAGCAGCTTAGAGGTCGAGCAGCCAGATACGCAGTATTTT.

The chain is built from TRBV3-1 and TRBJ1-6; D is undetermined. V gave up 6 bases and J gave up 6 bases, with 6 bases separating them. The germline V gene encodes CDR1 LGHDT and CDR2 YNNKEL (reference sequence). The CDR3 spans 12 residues. CDR3 amino acids: CASRKLNSPLHF. The CDR3 nucleotides read TGTGCCAGCAGAAAACTTAATTCACCCCTCCACTTT.

By sample share, this clonotype is medium-sized. J is TRBJ1-1 and V is TRBV7-3, with D unresolved. Germline lookup yields CDR1 SGHTA and CDR2 FQGTGA. V was trimmed by 6 bases and J by 0 bases, leaving 8 bases between them. The CDR3 is 13 amino acids. The CDR3 DNA reads TGTGCCAGCAGACGGCAGCTGAACACTGAAGCTTTCTTT. Translation gives CASRRQLNTEAFF.

The rearrangement links TRBV12-3 or TRBV12-4 to TRBJ2-6, with D uncertain. Trimming removed 6 bases at V and 0 bases at J, with 9 bases between. This CDR3 spans 15 amino acids. The CDR3 region is CASRQRSSGANVLTF. In DNA, the CDR3 is TGTGCCAGCAGACAACGGAGCTCTGGGGCCAACGTCCTGACTTTC.

This clonotype occurred a few times. The V and J genes are TRBV12-3 or TRBV12-4 and TRBJ2-1, with 7 bases that match TRBD2. The ends lost 6 bases at V and 5 bases at J; junction bases unmatched: 4. CDR3 length: 13 amino acids. As DNA, the CDR3 is TGTGCCAGCAGACCTAGCGGTAACAATGAGCAGTTCTTC. Protein sequence: CASRPSGNNEQFF.

The chain recombines TRBV19 with TRBJ2-5; TRBD1 agrees at 10 bases. Gene TRBJ2-1 matches the end of the DNA better, so the J call may be wrong. This CDR3 is built from 14 residues. Germline assignment: CDR1 LNHDA and CDR2 SQIVND (reference sequence). The DNA of the CDR3 is TGTGCCAGTAGTATTCCCGGGACAGGGGCCGAGCAGTTCTTC. Translated: CASSIPGTGAEQFF.

The chain links TRBV28 to TRBJ2-5; D tentatively reads TRBD1 or TRBD2 (5 bases each). The better agreement between TRBJ2-7 and the DNA end casts doubt on the J call. Germline loops: CDR1 MDHEN, CDR2 SYDVKM. The CDR3 covers 12 residues. CDR3 in amino acids: CASSLGDYEQYF. As DNA, the CDR3 is TGTGCCAGCAGTTTGGGGGACTACGAGCAGTACTTC.

The gene calls are TRBV7-2 and TRBJ2-7; TRBD2 aligns across 11 bases. J lost 5 bases, V lost 2 bases, and 2 bases had no gene match. The length of the CDR3 is 14 residues. Germline V gene lookup returns CDR1 SGHTA and CDR2 FQGNSA. The CDR3 coding sequence is TGTGCCAGCAGCTTAACTAGCGGGAGACACGAGCAGTACTTC. It codes for CASSLTSGRHEQYF.

As regards this clonotype: Mismatch with germline at one junction end may stem from a read error. The rearrangement uses TRBV4-1 and TRBJ2-7; D might be TRBD1 (6 bases). Germline V gene lookup returns CDR1 MGHRA and CDR2 YSYEKL. The CDR3 spans 16 residues. The CDR3 protein is CASSQAADRPTYEQKF. The CDR3 coding sequence is TGCGCCAGCAGCCAAGCGGCGGACAGACCTACCTACGAGCAGAAGTTC.

CDR3 bases: TGTGCCAGCAACTCCTTTTTGACAGGTCCGGCGTTCTTC. This encodes CASNSFLTGPAFF. This chain links TRBV12-3 or TRBV12-4 with TRBJ2-1; a weak D match, TRBD1 (6 bases). The CDR3 has 13 amino acids. V lost 7 bases, J lost 15 bases, and 22 bases lay in between.

This chain connects TRBV7-2 to TRBJ2-1; no definite D call. The V gene's germline CDR1 is SGHTA and CDR2 FQGNSA. The CDR3 runs to 14 residues. The V end lost 2 bases, the J end lost 2 bases, and 7 bases lay between the germline ends. CDR3 bases: TGTGCCAGCAGCTTAATTCCAGCCTACAATGAGCAGTTCTTC. Translating gives CASSLIPAYNEQFF. The full variable domain, completed using reference TRBV7-2 and TRBJ2-1, is GAGVSQSPSNKVTEKGKDVELRCDPISGHTALYWYRQSLGQGLEFLIYFQGNSAPDKSGLPSDRFSAERTGGSVSTLTIQRTQQEDSAVYLCASSLIPAYNEQFFGPGTRLTVL.

This clonotype is categorized as medium-sized. The rearrangement uses TRBV6-1 and TRBJ2-7; D not resolved. CDR1 and CDR2 from the germline V gene are MNHNS and SASEGT. This CDR3 spans 12 amino acids. V gave up 4 bases and J gave up 0 bases, with 4 bases separating them. CDR3 DNA: TGTGCCAGCAGTGGGGACTCCTACGAGCAGTACTTC. As protein: CASSGDSYEQYF.